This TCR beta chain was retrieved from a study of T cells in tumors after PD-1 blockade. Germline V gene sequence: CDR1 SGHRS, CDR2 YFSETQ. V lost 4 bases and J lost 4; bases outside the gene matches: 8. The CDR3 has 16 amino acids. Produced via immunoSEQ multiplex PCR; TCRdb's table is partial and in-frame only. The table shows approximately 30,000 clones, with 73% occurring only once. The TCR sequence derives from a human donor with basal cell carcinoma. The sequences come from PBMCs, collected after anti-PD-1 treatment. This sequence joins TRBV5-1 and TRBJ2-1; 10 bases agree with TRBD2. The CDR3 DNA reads TGCGCCAGCAGCAGGAGCACTAGCGGGGCATACAATGAGCAGTTCTTC. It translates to CASSRSTSGAYNEQFF. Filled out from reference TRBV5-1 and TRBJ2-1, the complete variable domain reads KAGVTQTPRYLIKTRGQQVTLSCSPISGHRSVSWYQQTPGQGLQFLFEYFSETQRNKGNFPGRFSGRQFSNSRSEMNVSTLELGDSALYLCASSRSTSGAYNEQFFGPGTRLTVL.